What follows are 18 T cell receptor beta chains derived from one specimen sequenced in a study of PD-1 blockade in classical Hodgkin lymphoma. Time point denoted: cycle 4 day 1 (C4D1), after six to seven weeks of nivolumab. Every patient relapsed after autologous stem cell transplantation, and brentuximab vedotin exposure varied. It was by magnetic negative selection that CD4+ T cells were purified from thawed PBMCs. Generated by immunoSEQ multiplex PCR, the TCRdb table keeps only in-frame clones and is missing some. This table holds 15,000 to 20,000 clones, roughly 80% found once. Sequencing was performed on CD4+ T cells from blood, taken before the fourth cycle of nivolumab. The source is a human donor with classical Hodgkin lymphoma.

This chain connects TRBV28 to TRBJ2-7; D call uncertain. V lost 3 bases and J 7 bases, leaving 13 bases between the germline ends. Germline CDR1 reads MDHEN; CDR2 reads SYDVKM. The CDR3 consists of 13 residues. DNA of the CDR3: TGTGCCAGCAGTTTGCTAAGGGCAGGAGAGCAGTACGTC. Translating it yields CASSLLRAGEQYV.

V and J are TRBV23-1 and TRBJ2-7, with D possibly TRBD1 on 6 matching bases. TRBV23-1 is an ORF, and what it does is uncertain. V was cut by 2 bases and J by 3 bases, with 23 bases left in between. The CDR3 sequence is 18 residues long. The CDR3 bases are TGCGCCAGCAGTCAACCTCCCGCGACAGGCAGTTATTTCTACGAGCAGTACGTC. Translation gives CASSQPPATGSYFYEQYV.

This clone was seen a few times. The chain uses TRBV19 and TRBJ1-5; maybe TRBD1 (6 bases). This CDR3 is built from 13 residues. Per the germline V gene, CDR1 is LNHDA and CDR2 is SQIVND (reference sequence). V shed 7 bases and J shed 1 base, with 8 bases lying between them. CDR3 sequence (DNA): TGTGCCAGTACCCAGGGGAGCAATCAGCCCCAGCATTTT. This sequence encodes CASTQGSNQPQHF.

This clone was seen just once. The V call is TRBV11-2, the J call TRBJ2-5; possible D gene TRBD1, 6 bases. Trimming stripped 5 bases from V and 2 bases from J, with 15 bases between. Germline lookup yields CDR1 SGHAT and CDR2 FQNNGV. The CDR3 spans 15 residues. In nucleotides, the CDR3 is TGTGCCAGCAGCAACCAAAGGACAGTTCAAGAGACCCAGTACTTC. This gives the protein CASSNQRTVQETQYF.

This chain joins TRBV28 and TRBJ2-7; 12 bases match TRBD2. CDR1 and CDR2 from the germline V gene are MDHEN and SYDVKM. This CDR3 has 13 residues. The ends lost 5 bases at V and 7 bases at J; junction bases unmatched: 3. CDR3 region: CASSTGLAGEQYV. In DNA, the CDR3 is TGTGCCAGCAGTACTGGACTAGCGGGGGAGCAGTACGTC.

The chain has TRBV28 and TRBJ2-3, with 7 bases matching TRBD2. The CDR3 has 15 amino acids. In germline, CDR1 is MDHEN, CDR2 SYDVKM. V dropped 3 bases and J dropped 0; count of bases not matched to a gene: 3. The CDR3 region has the DNA TGTGCCAGCAGTTTCCAGCGGGGTAGCACAGATACGCAGTATTTT. Its translation: CASSFQRGSTDTQYF.

The rearrangement joins TRBV30 to TRBJ1-2; D might be TRBD1 (6 bases). CDR1 is GTSNPN, CDR2 SVGIG, per germline (reference sequence). This CDR3 region has 11 residues. The CDR3 loop is CTGFANYGYTF. The DNA for the CDR3 is TGTACAGGGTTCGCTAACTATGGCTACACCTTC.

This clone was counted a few times. The chain recombines TRBV5-1 with TRBJ2-3, with 9 bases matching TRBD1. The junction had 5 bases not matched to a gene; V was cut back by 0 bases and J by 0 bases. CDR1 is SGHRS and CDR2 is YFSETQ in the germline V gene. The CDR3 has 17 residues. The CDR3 coding sequence is TGCGCCAGCAGCTTGGCAACAGGGGGCTACAGCACAGATACGCAGTATTTT. Its translation: CASSLATGGYSTDTQYF.

This clone is a singleton in its sample. The chain is built from TRBV5-1 and TRBJ2-5, with D tentatively TRBD2 (6 bases). Trimming removed 7 bases at V and 1 base at J, with 20 bases between. The CDR3 totals 16 residues. CDR1 SGHRS and CDR2 YFSETQ come from the germline V gene. CDR3 in DNA: TGCGCCAGCGACCTAGTGCGGGGTTCTGGCCAAGAGACCCAGTACTTC. This gives the protein CASDLVRGSGQETQYF.

The genes are TRBV10-2 and TRBJ2-7, with D perhaps given as TRBD1 or TRBD2 (5 bases each). The CDR3 runs to 13 residues. The V gene's germline CDR1 is WSHSY and CDR2 SAAADI. Between the trimmed V and J ends, which lost 5 bases and 0 bases, there was a span of 8 bases. The CDR3 protein is CASSLGVSYEQYF. Here the CDR3 DNA reads TGCGCCAGCAGTTTGGGGGTCTCCTACGAGCAGTACTTC.

This sequence joins TRBV27 and TRBJ2-1; a weak D match, TRBD1 (6 bases). From germline, CDR1 is MNHEY and CDR2 SMNVEV (reference sequence). The CDR3 is made up of 15 amino acids. Trimming took off 2 bases at V and 4 bases at J, with 12 bases between the two ends. CDR3: CASSLRQEGYNEQFF. The CDR3 coding sequence is TGTGCCAGCAGTTTACGACAGGAAGGATACAATGAGCAGTTCTTC.

The CDR3 DNA reads TGTGCCAGTAGTGGAAACAGGGGGCGCGGCTATGGCTACACCTTC. This gives the protein CASSGNRGRGYGYTF. The V call is TRBV19, the J call TRBJ1-2, with 9 bases that match TRBD1. Trimming removed 5 bases from V and 4 bases from J; junction bases left unmatched: 8. Per the germline V gene, CDR1 is LNHDA and CDR2 is SQIVND (reference sequence). The CDR3 contains 15 residues.

V gene TRBV5-5 combines with J gene TRBJ1-1, with 9 bases aligning to TRBD1. V trimming: 4 bases; J trimming: 4 bases; junction bases outside the gene matches: 8. CDR3 length: 15 amino acids. CDR1 is SGHKS, CDR2 YYEKEE, per germline (reference sequence). The CDR3 DNA reads as TGTGCCAGCAGCCCGGGACAGGGTCGGGGCACTGAAGCTTTCTTT. Translating gives CASSPGQGRGTEAFF.

This clone was found once. The chain joins TRBV11-2 to TRBJ2-1; a possible D gene is TRBD2 (6 bases). V dropped 3 bases and J dropped 8 bases, with 17 bases sitting between them. The CDR3 has 15 amino acids. The germline gives CDR1 SGHAT, CDR2 FQNNGV. This chain's CDR3 is CASSFESGRHHEQFF. The CDR3 nucleotides are TGTGCCAGCAGCTTTGAAAGCGGGCGACACCATGAGCAGTTCTTC.

This clone came up a few times. The rearrangement joins TRBV6-1 to TRBJ1-6, with 9 bases identical to TRBD1. J gave up 10 bases and V 8 bases, and 9 bases lay outside the gene matches. The CDR3 is 14 amino acids. CDR1 and CDR2 from the germline V gene are MNHNS and SASEGT. CDR3 nucleotides: TGTGCCAGCCTTAACAGGGGGCGTCTATCACCCCTCCACTTT. Translating it yields CASLNRGRLSPLHF.

The gene calls are TRBV5-6 and TRBJ2-1; D is perhaps TRBD2 (5 bases). This CDR3 comprises 13 residues. Germline CDR1 is SGHDT and CDR2 is YYEEEE. Trimming cost V 4 bases and J 5 bases, with 10 bases left between them. In nucleotides, the CDR3 is TGTGCCAGCAGCGGACTGCTCAACAATGAGCAGTTCTTC. This translates into CASSGLLNNEQFF.

This clone appeared once. CDR3 sequence (DNA): TGTGCCAGTAGTATGTGGGCGGGCTCTGGGGCCAACGTCCTGACTTTC. This encodes CASSMWAGSGANVLTF. The V and J genes are TRBV19 and TRBJ2-6; D possibly corresponds to TRBD2 (5 bases). Germline V gives CDR1 LNHDA, CDR2 SQIVND (reference sequence). The length of the CDR3 is 16 residues. With 3 bases removed from V and 0 bases from J, the gap between germline ends came to 9 bases.

The chain has TRBV2 and TRBJ2-1; TRBD2 agrees at 10 bases. V lost 9 bases and J lost 3; bases outside the gene matches: 5. The CDR3 has 14 amino acids. Per germline, CDR1 SNHLY and CDR2 FYNNEI. CDR3: CASMLAGVYNEQFF. Written as DNA, the CDR3 is TGTGCCAGTATGCTAGCGGGAGTCTACAATGAGCAGTTCTTC.